The 9 T cell receptor beta chains below were found in one sample sequenced in a study of shared clonotypes between healthy human individuals. Using immunoSEQ multiplex PCR, the repertoire was profiled, and TCRdb retains in-frame clones only, with some absent. Of 2 million to 2.5 million clones detected, 90% to 97% appear once; the ten largest clones hold more than 0.1%. The sequenced sample consisted of naive CD4+ T cells sorted from blood. The subset here: CD45RA+ positively selected. These receptor sequences come from a man younger than 35 in good health.

The chain combines TRBV30 with TRBJ1-1; TRBD1 is a possible D gene (5 bases). Trimming took 4 bases from V and 0 from J, leaving 12 bases between them. There are 14 residues in the CDR3. Germline V gives CDR1 GTSNPN, CDR2 SVGIG (reference sequence). The CDR3 coding sequence is TGTGCCTGGAATAAGCGGGGGTTGAACACTGAAGCTTTCTTT. Translating gives CAWNKRGLNTEAFF.

The genes are TRBV9 and TRBJ2-4; 7 nucleotides align to TRBD2. Germline V gives CDR1 SGDLS, CDR2 YYNGEE. V lost 0 bases to trimming and J lost 4 bases; unmatched junction nucleotides: 7. The CDR3 runs to 16 residues. CDR3 sequence: CASSVGLADSKNIQYF. The CDR3 DNA is TGTGCCAGCAGCGTAGGGCTAGCGGACTCTAAAAACATTCAGTACTTC.

Regarding this clone: Other DNA sequences in the same sample also yield this CDR3. The chain combines TRBV2 with TRBJ2-5; D is ambiguous. The CDR3 is 11 amino acids. The ends were cut back, 6 bases at V and 5 bases at J, with 7 bases in the middle. Germline V gene sequence: CDR1 SNHLY, CDR2 FYNNEI. The CDR3 loop is CASSERETQYF. The CDR3 coding sequence is TGTGCCAGCAGCGAACGGGAGACCCAGTACTTC.

The rearrangement joins TRBV5-1 to TRBJ1-2; 7 positions agree with TRBD1. This CDR3 is 18 amino acids long. The V gene end was trimmed by 3 bases and the J gene end by 4 bases; junction bases not matched to a gene: 18. Germline CDR1 and CDR2: SGHRS and YFSETQ. The CDR3 bases are TGCGCCAGCAGCTCAGCCCCCGGGGGGAGGGGGCCGACCTATGGCTACACCTTC. Translation: CASSSAPGGRGPTYGYTF.

This chain links TRBV10-3 with TRBJ2-2; the match to TRBD1 covers 10 bases. CDR1 is ENHRY, CDR2 SYGVKD, per germline. With 11 bases clipped from V and 0 bases from J, the junction kept 3 bases outside the gene matches. CDR3 length: 14 amino acids. CDR3 amino acids: CAAGQGANTGELFF. The CDR3 DNA reads TGTGCCGCAGGACAGGGGGCGAACACCGGGGAGCTGTTTTTT.

The chain is built from TRBV11-2 and TRBJ2-3, with a weak D call TRBD2 (6 bases). Germline loops: CDR1 SGHAT, CDR2 FQNNGV. The germline V and J ends were trimmed by 5 bases and 5 bases, with 11 bases remaining between them. The CDR3 length is 13 residues. CDR3 sequence: CASSPTRIDTQYF. The CDR3 DNA follows: TGTGCCAGCAGCCCGACTAGGATAGATACGCAGTATTTT.

V is TRBV10-1 and J is TRBJ1-1; D perhaps matches TRBD1 (6 bases). Germline CDR1 and CDR2: WNHNN and SYGVQD (reference sequence). Trimming took 4 bases from V and 5 from J, leaving 17 bases between them. This CDR3 spans 15 amino acids. The CDR3 nucleotides are TGCGCCAGCAGTGGAGGTGGGGGGGCGAGGACTGAAGCTTTCTTT. Protein product: CASSGGGGARTEAFF.

The gene calls are TRBV28 and TRBJ1-2; 9 nucleotides match TRBD1. In germline, CDR1 is MDHEN, CDR2 SYDVKM. This CDR3 region has 15 residues. Unmatched junction bases numbered 7, after V lost 2 bases and J lost 6 bases. The CDR3 protein is CASSLAGQGKDGYTF. In DNA, the CDR3 is TGTGCCAGCAGTTTAGCGGGACAGGGCAAGGATGGCTACACCTTC.

This clone occurred once. V is TRBV10-3 and J is TRBJ2-1, with 7 nucleotides matching TRBD1. The J segment lost 0 bases and the V segment lost 10 bases, leaving 6 bases of the junction unmatched. This CDR3 has 14 residues. CDR1 is ENHRY and CDR2 is SYGVKD in the germline V gene. This chain's CDR3 is CATLQGSSYNEQFF. The CDR3 coding sequence is TGTGCCACCCTACAGGGGTCCTCCTACAATGAGCAGTTCTTC.